The clone carrying this TCR beta chain was seen only a few times. V was clipped by 5 bases and J by 2 bases, with 16 bases between them. The CDR3 has 15 residues. Germline V gene data show CDR1 as SGHTA and CDR2 as FQGTGA. The data belong to a study of CD8 T cells in ankylosing spondylitis. TCRdb independently ran MiXCR on the 5' RACE reads; one entry per CDR3 protein. Altogether about 400,000 distinct CDR3 sequences are present, about 20% being singletons, with the ten largest covering approximately 14%. This TCR was sampled from a male donor with ankylosing spondylitis or in good health (not recorded which). The chain combines TRBV7-3 with TRBJ2-7; D gene unclear. Sample: blood, either unsorted or a sorted T cell fraction (not recorded which). The CDR3 spells CASSPLGRSPYEQYF. CDR3 nucleotide sequence: TGTGCCAGCAGCCCGCTCGGACGCTCACCCTACGAGCAGTACTTC.